This T cell receptor (beta chain) was sequenced for a study of blood T cell repertoires in COVID-19. About the research overall: The study drew acute and convalescent COVID-19 samples from the United States, Italy and Spain. The cDNA or gDNA used as material had been derived from T cells, B-cell-depleted T cells, or PBMCs.

This CDR3 region has 12 residues. V shed 1 base and J shed 3 bases, with 3 bases lying between them. The germline CDR1 and CDR2 sequences are SGHAT and FQNNGV. Original handling: Using reference gene primer amplification, nucleated cell counts were estimated. Method: immunoSEQ multiplex PCR; TCRdb's copy keeps in-frame clones and lacks some. From that table come the V and J calls and clone size; the DNA was used to work out D and trimming. Counted here are a few hundred thousand clones, approximately 82% occurring once; the ten biggest clones make up around 2.4%. The receptor's source is a man aged 35 to 55 who had recovered from COVID-19. Material for sequencing was peripheral blood. The rearrangement uses TRBV11-2 and TRBJ1-2; D is uncertain. DNA for the CDR3: TGTGCCAGCAGCTTAGCTGACTATGGCTACACCTTC. This codes for CASSLADYGYTF.